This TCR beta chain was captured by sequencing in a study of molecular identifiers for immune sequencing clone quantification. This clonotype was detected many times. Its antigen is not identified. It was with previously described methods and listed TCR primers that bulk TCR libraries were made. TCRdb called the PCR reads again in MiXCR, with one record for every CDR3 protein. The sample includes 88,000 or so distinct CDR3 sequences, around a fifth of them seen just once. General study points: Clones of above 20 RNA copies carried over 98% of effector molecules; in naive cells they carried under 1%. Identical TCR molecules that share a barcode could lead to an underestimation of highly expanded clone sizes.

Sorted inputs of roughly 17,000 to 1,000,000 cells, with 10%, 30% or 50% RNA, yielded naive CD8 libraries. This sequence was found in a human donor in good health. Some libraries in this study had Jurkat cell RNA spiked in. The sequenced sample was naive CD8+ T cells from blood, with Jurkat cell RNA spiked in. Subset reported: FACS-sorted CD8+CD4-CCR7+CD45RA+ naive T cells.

CDR3 sequence reads: CASSQDRGLYEQYF. The CDR3 DNA reads as TGCGCCAGCAGCCAAGACAGGGGGCTTTACGAGCAGTACTTC. This chain links TRBV4-3 with TRBJ2-7; 8 bases align to TRBD1. CDR1 and CDR2 (germline): LGHNA, YSLEER. With 0 bases clipped from V and 4 bases from J, the junction kept 2 bases outside the gene matches. The CDR3 has 14 residues.